These T cell receptor beta chains were read from a single sample in a study of T cells in localized non-small cell lung cancer. Data came from immunoSEQ multiplex PCR; TCRdb stores just in-frame clones and leaves some out. The data show roughly 84,000 clones, 88% seen once. The source material was peripheral blood, sampled before any cancer treatment. These receptors came from a woman between 35 and 75 years old with stage I squamous cell lung carcinoma. CDR3s include the opening cysteine and the closing phenylalanine or tryptophan. The D gene is left open where the match is weak. Clone size, where shown, is once, few, many, or a class for clones that have expanded.

v_call: TRBV7-2
j_call: TRBJ2-7
cdr3_length: 13
clone_size: NA
d_call: NA
cdr3_aa: CASCSRPSYEQYF
cdr3_nt: TGTGCCAGCTGCTCACGGCCCTCCTACGAGCAGTACTTC

v_call: TRBV6-5
j_call: TRBJ1-1
cdr3_length: 15
clone_size: few
d_call: NA
cdr3_aa: CASRTLGTQNTEAFF
cdr3_nt: TGTGCCAGCAGGACCCTCGGGACACAGAACACTGAAGCTTTCTTT

v_call: TRBV7-2
j_call: TRBJ2-7
cdr3_length: 13
clone_size: once
d_call: TRBD1
cdr3_aa: CASSLDRGYEQYF
cdr3_nt: TGTGCCAGCAGCTTGGACAGGGGGTACGAGCAGTACTTC

v_call: TRBV11-1
j_call: TRBJ2-3
cdr3_length: 14
clone_size: NA
d_call: NA
cdr3_aa: CASSSDGFTDTQYF
cdr3_nt: TGTGCCAGCAGTTCCGACGGATTCACAGATACGCAGTATTTT

v_call: TRBV5-4
j_call: TRBJ2-1
cdr3_length: 15
clone_size: NA
d_call: NA
cdr3_aa: CASARGPKFGNEQFF
cdr3_nt: TGTGCCAGCGCTCGCGGCCCCAAGTTTGGCAATGAGCAGTTCTTC

v_call: TRBV7-9
j_call: TRBJ1-5
cdr3_length: 14
clone_size: NA
d_call: TRBD1
cdr3_aa: CASSQQGTAQPQHF
cdr3_nt: TGTGCCAGCAGCCAACAGGGGACGGCTCAGCCCCAGCATTTT

v_call: TRBV2
j_call: TRBJ2-7
cdr3_length: 11
clone_size: NA
d_call: NA
cdr3_aa: CASTQGGEQYF
cdr3_nt: TGTGCCAGCACCCAAGGGGGTGAGCAGTACTTC

v_call: TRBV7-9
j_call: TRBJ1-4
cdr3_length: 15
clone_size: NA
d_call: NA
cdr3_aa: CASSQRTTTNEKLFF
cdr3_nt: TGTGCCAGCAGCCAACGGACAACAACTAATGAAAAACTGTTTTTT

v_call: TRBV5-8
j_call: TRBJ1-2
cdr3_length: 13
clone_size: few
d_call: NA
cdr3_aa: CASNTDNQYGYTF
cdr3_nt: TGTGCCAGCAATACCGACAACCAATATGGCTACACCTTC

v_call: TRBV30
j_call: TRBJ1-1
cdr3_length: 13
clone_size: NA
d_call: NA
cdr3_aa: CAWSVQSNTEAFF
cdr3_nt: TGTGCCTGGAGTGTTCAGAGTAATACTGAAGCTTTCTTT

v_call: TRBV6-5
j_call: TRBJ1-1
cdr3_length: 15
clone_size: NA
d_call: NA
cdr3_aa: CASTPGGGVGTEAFF
cdr3_nt: TGTGCCAGCACCCCGGGGGGGGGCGTTGGGACTGAAGCTTTCTTT

v_call: TRBV11-2
j_call: TRBJ2-7
cdr3_length: 14
clone_size: NA
d_call: NA
cdr3_aa: CASSFAHRSYEQYF
cdr3_nt: TGTGCCAGCAGCTTCGCGCACCGCTCCTACGAGCAGTACTTC

v_call: TRBV6-5
j_call: TRBJ2-7
cdr3_length: 14
clone_size: NA
d_call: TRBD1
cdr3_aa: CASSFTGQIYEQYF
cdr3_nt: TGTGCCAGCAGTTTCACGGGACAGATCTACGAGCAGTACTTC

v_call: TRBV7-7
j_call: TRBJ2-5
cdr3_length: 17
clone_size: NA
d_call: TRBD2
cdr3_aa: CASSPGTSGGLRETQYF
cdr3_nt: TGTGCTAGCAGCCCAGGGACTAGCGGGGGCTTGAGGGAGACCCAGTACTTC

v_call: TRBV5-1
j_call: TRBJ2-1
cdr3_length: 15
clone_size: NA
d_call: NA
cdr3_aa: CASSIGSIRDNEQFF
cdr3_nt: TGCGCCAGCAGCATCGGATCTATCAGAGACAATGAGCAGTTCTTC

v_call: TRBV18
j_call: TRBJ2-2
cdr3_length: 15
clone_size: once
d_call: NA
cdr3_aa: CASSTRVSNTGELFF
cdr3_nt: TGTGCCAGCTCTACCAGGGTTTCGAACACCGGGGAGCTGTTTTTT

v_call: TRBV18
j_call: TRBJ2-1
cdr3_length: 15
clone_size: NA
d_call: TRBD2
cdr3_aa: CASSPAGGRYNEQFF
cdr3_nt: TGTGCCAGCTCACCCGCGGGGGGGCGTTATAATGAGCAGTTCTTC

v_call: TRBV2
j_call: TRBJ2-1
cdr3_length: 10
clone_size: NA
d_call: NA
cdr3_aa: CASSRVEQFF
cdr3_nt: TGTGCCAGCAGCAGGGTTGAGCAGTTCTTC

v_call: TRBV2
j_call: TRBJ1-2
cdr3_length: 13
clone_size: NA
d_call: NA
cdr3_aa: CASSFDRTDGYTF
cdr3_nt: TGTGCCAGCAGCTTCGACAGGACCGATGGCTACACCTTC

v_call: TRBV6-1
j_call: TRBJ1-1
cdr3_length: 13
clone_size: NA
d_call: NA
cdr3_aa: CATLYTRNTEAFF
cdr3_nt: TGTGCCACCCTCTACACCAGGAACACTGAAGCTTTCTTT